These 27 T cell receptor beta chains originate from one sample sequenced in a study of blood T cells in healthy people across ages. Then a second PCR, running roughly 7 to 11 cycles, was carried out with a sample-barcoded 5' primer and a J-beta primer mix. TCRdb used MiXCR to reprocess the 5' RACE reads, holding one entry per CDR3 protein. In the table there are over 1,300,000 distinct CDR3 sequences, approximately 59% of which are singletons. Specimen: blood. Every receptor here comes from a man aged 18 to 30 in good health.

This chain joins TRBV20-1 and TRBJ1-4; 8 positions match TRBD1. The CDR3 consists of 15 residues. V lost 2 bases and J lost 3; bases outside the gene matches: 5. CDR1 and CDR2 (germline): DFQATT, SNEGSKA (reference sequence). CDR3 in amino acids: CSARTGTGSNEKLFF. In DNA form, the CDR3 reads TGCAGTGCTAGAACCGGGACAGGTTCTAATGAAAAACTGTTTTTT.

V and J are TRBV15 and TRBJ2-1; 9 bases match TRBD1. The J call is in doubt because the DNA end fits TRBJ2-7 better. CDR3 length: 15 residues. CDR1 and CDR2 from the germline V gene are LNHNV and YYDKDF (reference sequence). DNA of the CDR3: TGTGCCACCAGCCATCCGGGACAGGGCTATCATGAGCAGTACTTC. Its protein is CATSHPGQGYHEQYF.

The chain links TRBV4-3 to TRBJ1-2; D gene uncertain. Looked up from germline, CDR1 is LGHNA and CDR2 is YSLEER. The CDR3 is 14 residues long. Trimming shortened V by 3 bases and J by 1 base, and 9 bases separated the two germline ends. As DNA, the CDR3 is TGCGCCAGCAGCCAGCAGCTTAATAACTATGGCTACACCTTC. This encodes CASSQQLNNYGYTF.

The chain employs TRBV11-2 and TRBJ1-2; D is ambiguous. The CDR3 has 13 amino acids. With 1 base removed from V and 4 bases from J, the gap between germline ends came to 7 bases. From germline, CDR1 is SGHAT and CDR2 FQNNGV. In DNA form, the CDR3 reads TGTGCCAGCAGCTTAGGGCCCTTCTATGGCTACACCTTC. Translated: CASSLGPFYGYTF. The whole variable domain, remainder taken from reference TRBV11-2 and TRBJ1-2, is EAGVAQSPRYKIIEKRQSVAFWCNPISGHATLYWYQQILGQGPKLLIQFQNNGVVDDSQLPKDRFSAERLKGVDSTLKIQPAKLEDSAVYLCASSLGPFYGYTFGSGTRLTVV.

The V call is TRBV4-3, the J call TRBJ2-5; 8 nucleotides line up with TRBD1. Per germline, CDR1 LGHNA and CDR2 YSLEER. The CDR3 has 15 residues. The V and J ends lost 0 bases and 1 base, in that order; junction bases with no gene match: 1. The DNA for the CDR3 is TGCGCCAGCAGCCAAGATACAGGGGGCCAAGAGACCCAGTACTTC. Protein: CASSQDTGGQETQYF.

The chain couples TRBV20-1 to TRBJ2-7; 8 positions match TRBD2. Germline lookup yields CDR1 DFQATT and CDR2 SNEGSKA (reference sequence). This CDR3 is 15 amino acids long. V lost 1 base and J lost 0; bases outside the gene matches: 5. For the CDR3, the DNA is TGCAGTGCTAGAGTGAGAGCGGGAGTCTCCTACGAGCAGTACTTC. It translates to CSARVRAGVSYEQYF.

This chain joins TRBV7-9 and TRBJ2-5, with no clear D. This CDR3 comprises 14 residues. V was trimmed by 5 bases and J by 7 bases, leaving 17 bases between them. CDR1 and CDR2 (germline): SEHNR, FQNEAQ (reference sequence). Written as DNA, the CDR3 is TGTGCCAGCAGCGGTCAGGACGGTGTTCGGACCCAGTACTTC. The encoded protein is CASSGQDGVRTQYF. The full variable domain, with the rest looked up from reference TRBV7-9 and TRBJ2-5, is DTGVSQNPRHKITKRGQNVTFRCDPISEHNRLYWYRQTLGQGPEFLTYFQNEAQLEKSRLLSDRFSAERPKGSFSTLEIQRTEQGDSAMYLCASSGQDGVRTQYFGPGTRLLVL.

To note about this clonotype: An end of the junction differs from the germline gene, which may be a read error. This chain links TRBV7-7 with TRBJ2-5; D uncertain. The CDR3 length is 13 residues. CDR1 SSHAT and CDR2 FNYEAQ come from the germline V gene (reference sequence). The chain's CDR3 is CASSLRSQETQYF. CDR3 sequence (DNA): TGTGCTAGCAGCTTACGGTCCCAAGAGACCCAGTACTTC.

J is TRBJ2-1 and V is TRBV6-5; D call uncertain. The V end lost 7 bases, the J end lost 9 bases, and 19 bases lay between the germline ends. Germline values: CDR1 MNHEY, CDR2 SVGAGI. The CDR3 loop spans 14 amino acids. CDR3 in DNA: TGTGCCAGCACTTGGGATGGGATTGCTCGTGAGCAGTTCTTC. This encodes CASTWDGIAREQFF.

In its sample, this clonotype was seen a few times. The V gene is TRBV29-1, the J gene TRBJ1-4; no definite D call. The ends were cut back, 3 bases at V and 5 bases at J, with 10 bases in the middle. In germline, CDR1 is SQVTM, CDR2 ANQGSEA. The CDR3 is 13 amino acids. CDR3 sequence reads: CSVDSGLNEKLFF. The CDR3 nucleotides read TGCAGCGTTGATTCAGGACTAAATGAAAAACTGTTTTTT.

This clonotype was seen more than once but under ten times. The CDR3 nucleotides read TGCAGTGCTACTGGGACCAGCTCCTACGAGCAGTACTTC. It encodes CSATGTSSYEQYF. The chain employs TRBV20-1 and TRBJ2-7, with D perhaps assigned TRBD1 or TRBD2 (5 bases each). The CDR3 loop spans 13 amino acids. Germline loops: CDR1 DFQATT, CDR2 SNEGSKA (reference sequence). V was trimmed by 4 bases and J by 0 bases, leaving 10 bases between them.

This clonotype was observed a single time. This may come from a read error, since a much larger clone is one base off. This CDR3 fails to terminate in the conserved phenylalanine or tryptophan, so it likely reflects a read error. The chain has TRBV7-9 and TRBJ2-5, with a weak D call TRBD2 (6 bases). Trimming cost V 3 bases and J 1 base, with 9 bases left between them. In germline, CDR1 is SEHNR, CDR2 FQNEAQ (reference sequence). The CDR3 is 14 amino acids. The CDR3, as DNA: TGTGCCAGCAGCTTCCGGGACTCCCAAGAGACCCAGTACCTC. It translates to CASSFRDSQETQYL.

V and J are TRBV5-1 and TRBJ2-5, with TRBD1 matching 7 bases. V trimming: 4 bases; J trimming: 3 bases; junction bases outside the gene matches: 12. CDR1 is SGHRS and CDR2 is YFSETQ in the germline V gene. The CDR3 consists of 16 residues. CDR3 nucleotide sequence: TGCGCCAGCAGCCTATCGACAGGGTCCGTGGAAGAGACCCAGTACTTC. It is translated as CASSLSTGSVEETQYF.

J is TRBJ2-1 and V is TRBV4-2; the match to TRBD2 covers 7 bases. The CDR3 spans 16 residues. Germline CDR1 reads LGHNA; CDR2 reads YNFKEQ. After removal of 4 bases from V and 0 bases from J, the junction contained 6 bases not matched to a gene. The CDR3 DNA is TGTGCCAGCAGCCTACTAGCGACGAGCTCCTACAATGAGCAGTTCTTC. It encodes CASSLLATSSYNEQFF.

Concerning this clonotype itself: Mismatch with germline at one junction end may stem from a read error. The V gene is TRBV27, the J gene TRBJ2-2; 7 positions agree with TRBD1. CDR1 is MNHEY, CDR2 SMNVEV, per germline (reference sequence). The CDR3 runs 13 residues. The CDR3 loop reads CVSSLQGIGELFF. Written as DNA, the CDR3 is TGTGTCAGCAGTTTACAGGGGATCGGGGAGCTGTTTTTT.

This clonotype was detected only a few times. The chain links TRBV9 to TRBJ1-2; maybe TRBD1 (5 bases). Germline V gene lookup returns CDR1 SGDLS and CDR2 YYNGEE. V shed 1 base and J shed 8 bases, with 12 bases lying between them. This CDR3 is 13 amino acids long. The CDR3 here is CASSVSRAGGYTF. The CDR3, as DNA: TGTGCCAGCAGCGTATCCAGGGCTGGGGGCTACACCTTC.

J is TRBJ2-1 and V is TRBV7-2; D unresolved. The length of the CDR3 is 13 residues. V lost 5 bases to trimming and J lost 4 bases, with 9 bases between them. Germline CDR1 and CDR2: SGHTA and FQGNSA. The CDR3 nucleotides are TGTGCCAGCAGCCACCTGGGGTACAATGAGCAGTTCTTC. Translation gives CASSHLGYNEQFF.

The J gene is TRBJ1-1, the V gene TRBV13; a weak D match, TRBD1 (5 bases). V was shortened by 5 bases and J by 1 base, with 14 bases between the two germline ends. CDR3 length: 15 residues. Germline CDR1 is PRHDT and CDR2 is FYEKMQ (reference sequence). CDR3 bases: TGTGCCAGCAGCGAACCCTCTGGGGGGAACACTGAAGCTTTCTTT. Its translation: CASSEPSGGNTEAFF.

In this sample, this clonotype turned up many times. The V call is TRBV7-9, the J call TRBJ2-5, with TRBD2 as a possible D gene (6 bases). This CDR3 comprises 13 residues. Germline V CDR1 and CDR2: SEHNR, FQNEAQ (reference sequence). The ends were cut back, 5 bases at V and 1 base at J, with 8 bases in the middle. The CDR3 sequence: CASSPGGQETQYF. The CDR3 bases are TGTGCCAGCAGCCCCGGGGGCCAAGAGACCCAGTACTTC.

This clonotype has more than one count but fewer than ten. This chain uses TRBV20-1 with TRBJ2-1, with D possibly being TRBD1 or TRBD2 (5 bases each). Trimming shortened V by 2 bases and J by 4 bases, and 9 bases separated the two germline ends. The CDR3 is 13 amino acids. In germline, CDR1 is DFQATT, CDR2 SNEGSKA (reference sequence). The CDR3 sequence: CSARTGRYNEQFF. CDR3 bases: TGCAGTGCTAGAACGGGACGATACAATGAGCAGTTCTTC.

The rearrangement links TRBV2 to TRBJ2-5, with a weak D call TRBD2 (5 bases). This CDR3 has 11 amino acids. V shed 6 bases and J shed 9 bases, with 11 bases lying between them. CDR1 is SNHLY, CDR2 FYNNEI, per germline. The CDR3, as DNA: TGTGCCAGCAGCGTCGAGGGTGCCCAGTACTTC. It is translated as CASSVEGAQYF. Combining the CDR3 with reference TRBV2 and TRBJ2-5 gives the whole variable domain EPEVTQTPSHQVTQMGQEVILRCVPISNHLYFYWYRQILGQKVEFLVSFYNNEISEKSEIFDDQFSVERPDGSNFTLKIRSTKLEDSAMYFCASSVEGAQYFGPGTRLLVL.

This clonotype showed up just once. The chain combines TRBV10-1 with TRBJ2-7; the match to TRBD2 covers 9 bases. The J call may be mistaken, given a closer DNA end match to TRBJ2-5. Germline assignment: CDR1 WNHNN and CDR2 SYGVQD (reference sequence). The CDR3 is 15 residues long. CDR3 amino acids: CASSEELAGTETQYF. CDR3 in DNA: TGCGCCAGCAGTGAGGAGCTAGCGGGAACAGAGACCCAGTACTTC.

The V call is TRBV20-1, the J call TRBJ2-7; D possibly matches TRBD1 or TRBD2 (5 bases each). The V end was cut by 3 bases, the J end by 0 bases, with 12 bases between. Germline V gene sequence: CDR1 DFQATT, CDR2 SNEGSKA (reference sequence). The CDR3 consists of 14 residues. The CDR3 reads CSASLGPSSYEQYF. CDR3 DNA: TGCAGTGCTAGTTTGGGACCCAGCTCCTACGAGCAGTACTTC.

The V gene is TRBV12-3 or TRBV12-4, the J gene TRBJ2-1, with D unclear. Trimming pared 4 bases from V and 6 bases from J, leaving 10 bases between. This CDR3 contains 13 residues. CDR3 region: CASSWYLGNEQFF. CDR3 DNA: TGTGCCAGCAGTTGGTACCTTGGCAATGAGCAGTTCTTC.

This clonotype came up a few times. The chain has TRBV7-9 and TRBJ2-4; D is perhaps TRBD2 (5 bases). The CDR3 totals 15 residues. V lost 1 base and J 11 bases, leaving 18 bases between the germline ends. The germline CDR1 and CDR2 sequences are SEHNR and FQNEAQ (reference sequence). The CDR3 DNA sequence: TGTGCCAGCAGCTTAGGAGCTTCCGGGGAAACATTTCAGTACTTC. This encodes CASSLGASGETFQYF.

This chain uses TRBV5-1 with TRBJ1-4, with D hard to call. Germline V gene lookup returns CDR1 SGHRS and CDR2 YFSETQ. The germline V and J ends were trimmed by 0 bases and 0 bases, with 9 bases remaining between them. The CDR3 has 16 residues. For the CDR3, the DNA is TGCGCCAGCAGCTTGGTGCTCGGGGCAACTAATGAAAAACTGTTTTTT. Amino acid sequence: CASSLVLGATNEKLFF.

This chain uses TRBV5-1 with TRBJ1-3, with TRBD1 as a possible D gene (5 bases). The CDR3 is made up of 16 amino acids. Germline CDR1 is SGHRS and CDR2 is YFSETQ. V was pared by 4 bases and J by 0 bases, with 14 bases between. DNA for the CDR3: TGCGCCAGCAGCGGGGGACTGCTGAACTCTGGAAACACCATATATTTT. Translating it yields CASSGGLLNSGNTIYF.